One sample yielded the 23 T cell receptor beta chains listed below, sequenced in a study of regulatory T cells in long-lasting Graves disease. Time point described: newly diagnosed GD, antithyroid drugs for less than 3 months. RNA extracted from PBMCs served as the sequencing template. Investigators prepared the TCR beta libraries by applying iRepertoire HTBI primers and Arm-PCR of CDR3 regions. Via MiXCR, TCRdb re-called the multiplex PCR reads, giving one row per CDR3 protein. This table holds more than 350,000 distinct CDR3 sequences, 14% to 15% found once. These data also featured in a second study, about T cells in Graves' hyperthyroidism and ophthalmopathy.

This specimen was peripheral blood mononuclear cells (PBMCs), taken at new diagnosis, from a patient treated with antithyroid drugs. These receptor sequences come from a woman aged 25 to 39 with Graves disease.

This clonotype came up many times. The rearrangement links TRBV11-2 to TRBJ2-7; 8 bases match TRBD2. The CDR3 is 15 residues long. J lost 2 bases, V lost 5 bases, and 8 bases had no gene match. Germline CDR1 and CDR2: SGHAT and FQNNGV. For the CDR3, the DNA is TGTGCCAGCAGCAGGACTAGCTTGGGGACCTACGAGCAGTACTTC. Encoded protein: CASSRTSLGTYEQYF.

This clonotype was seen many times. V usage is TRBV7-9 and J usage is TRBJ2-3; D remains ambiguous. Trimming removed 6 bases from V and 2 bases from J, with 6 bases in between. The germline CDR1 and CDR2 sequences are SEHNR and FQNEAQ (reference sequence). This CDR3 has 12 residues. The chain's CDR3 is CASSFPTDTQYF. DNA of the CDR3: TGTGCCAGCAGTTTCCCCACAGATACGCAGTATTTT.

V gene TRBV6-1 combines with J gene TRBJ2-5; D is uncertain. The CDR3 runs 13 residues. V was shortened by 6 bases and J by 0 bases, with 8 bases between the two germline ends. CDR1 is MNHNS and CDR2 is SASEGT in the germline V gene. Here the CDR3 DNA reads TGTGCCAGCAGCTCAACTGACCAAGAGACCCAGTACTTC. It translates to CASSSTDQETQYF.

This clonotype has only a few counts. The rearrangement joins TRBV7-9 to TRBJ2-2, with D possibly being TRBD2 (5 bases). V lost 5 bases and J lost 2, with 15 bases in between. This CDR3 region has 16 residues. Germline-derived CDR1 and CDR2 are SEHNR and FQNEAQ (reference sequence). The CDR3 DNA follows: TGTGCCAGCAGCCTCGTTCCTAGCATTAACACCGGGGAGCTGTTTTTT. This gives the protein CASSLVPSINTGELFF.

The chain links TRBV25-1 to TRBJ1-1, with 11 bases matching TRBD1. This CDR3 is built from 15 residues. CDR1 and CDR2 (germline): MGHDK, SYGVNS. The J segment lost 4 bases and the V segment lost 3 bases, leaving 4 bases of the junction unmatched. The CDR3 loop reads CASSDLGQGVTEAFF. CDR3 DNA: TGTGCCAGCAGTGACCTGGGACAGGGGGTCACTGAAGCTTTCTTT.

The J gene is TRBJ2-3, the V gene TRBV27; D gene unclear. The V end lost 8 bases, the J end lost 3 bases, and 12 bases lay between the germline ends. This CDR3 is built from 13 residues. Germline V gene sequence: CDR1 MNHEY, CDR2 SMNVEV (reference sequence). The CDR3 DNA is TGTGCCAGCCGGGCCAGGCCGACAGATACGCAGTATTTT. As protein: CASRARPTDTQYF.

This clonotype was recorded a few times. This chain connects TRBV29-1 to TRBJ2-2; D perhaps matches TRBD1 (6 bases). The germline gives CDR1 SQVTM, CDR2 ANQGSEA. CDR3 size: 15 residues. V was cut by 1 base and J by 4 bases, with 13 bases left in between. The CDR3 nucleotides read TGCAGCGTTGAAGTGGGTCCAGGGGTCACCGGGGAGCTGTTTTTT. Translating gives CSVEVGPGVTGELFF.

This clonotype was seen at least ten times. This chain links TRBV18 with TRBJ2-5; 9 bases match TRBD2. V shed 2 bases, J shed 5 bases, and the junction held 18 bases outside the gene matches. The CDR3 runs to 19 residues. CDR1 KGHSH and CDR2 LQKENI come from the germline V gene. DNA of the CDR3: TGTGCCAGCTCACCAATTCCCGCTAGCGGGATCGCAGTTGGGGAGACCCAGTACTTC. The encoded protein is CASSPIPASGIAVGETQYF.

V and J are TRBV20-1 and TRBJ2-6; 8 bases fit TRBD1. This CDR3 has 16 amino acids. CDR1 is DFQATT, CDR2 SNEGSKA, per germline (reference sequence). After removal of 6 bases from V and 0 bases from J, the junction contained 7 bases not matched to a gene. For the CDR3, the DNA is TGCAGTGCCCGGACAGGGAGATCCTCTGGGGCCAACGTCCTGACTTTC. Its translation is CSARTGRSSGANVLTF.

The chain combines TRBV11-2 with TRBJ1-2, with D unresolved. This CDR3 comprises 14 residues. The V gene's germline CDR1 is SGHAT and CDR2 FQNNGV. V gave up 4 bases and J gave up 3 bases, with 12 bases separating them. The CDR3 region has the DNA TGTGCCAGCAGCTCCCCGACAACCTACTATGGCTACACCTTC. It yields the protein CASSSPTTYYGYTF.

A few counts support this clonotype. The DNA for the CDR3 is TGTGCCAGCAGCTCCACCCCCGGCGGGGCCACAGATACGCAGTATTTT. Translating gives CASSSTPGGATDTQYF. The chain recombines TRBV9 with TRBJ2-3; possibly TRBD2 for D (6 bases). With 4 bases removed from V and 2 bases from J, the gap between germline ends came to 17 bases. This CDR3 is built from 16 residues. The V gene's germline CDR1 is SGDLS and CDR2 YYNGEE.

This clonotype came up a few times. This rearrangement joins TRBV25-1 to TRBJ2-7, with TRBD1 identical over 8 bases. The CDR3 spans 16 residues. Trimming at V came to 1 base and at J to 2 bases, leaving 7 bases not matched to a gene. From germline, CDR1 is MGHDK and CDR2 SYGVNS. The CDR3 sequence: CASSESGTGRTYEQYF. As DNA, the CDR3 is TGTGCCAGCAGTGAATCGGGGACAGGCCGAACCTACGAGCAGTACTTC.

There are a few counts of this clonotype. V and J are TRBV19 and TRBJ2-3, with 7 bases identical to TRBD2. This CDR3 spans 14 amino acids. The trim removed 4 bases at V and 6 bases at J, leaving 7 bases unmatched. CDR1 LNHDA and CDR2 SQIVND come from the germline V gene (reference sequence). The CDR3 protein is CASSNTRLADTQYF. DNA of the CDR3: TGTGCCAGTAGTAACACCCGACTAGCCGATACGCAGTATTTT.

This clonotype was counted many times. The chain uses TRBV10-3 and TRBJ2-3, with TRBD1 matching 11 bases. This CDR3 region has 17 residues. Germline V gives CDR1 ENHRY, CDR2 SYGVKD. The junction had 12 bases not matched to a gene; V was cut back by 6 bases and J by 4 bases. The CDR3 DNA is TGTGCCATCAGCTTCGACAAGGGGACAGGGGGTTCAGATACGCAGTATTTT. Translation: CAISFDKGTGGSDTQYF.

The chain recombines TRBV9 with TRBJ1-4; 7 nucleotides line up with TRBD1. This CDR3 has 16 amino acids. The ends lost 4 bases at V and 0 bases at J; junction bases unmatched: 6. Germline V gene data show CDR1 as SGDLS and CDR2 as YYNGEE. CDR3 region: CASSLGTAATNEKLFF. The DNA of the CDR3 is TGTGCCAGCAGCCTCGGGACAGCTGCAACTAATGAAAAACTGTTTTTT.

This clonotype was counted many times. The gene calls are TRBV20-1 and TRBJ2-3; 10 bases match TRBD2. Germline V gene sequence: CDR1 DFQATT, CDR2 SNEGSKA (reference sequence). Unmatched junction bases numbered 6, after V lost 3 bases and J lost 0 bases. CDR3 length: 16 amino acids. The CDR3 nucleotides are TGCAGTGCTAGTGCGGGACTAGCGTCTAGCACAGATACGCAGTATTTT. Amino acid sequence: CSASAGLASSTDTQYF.

J is TRBJ2-7 and V is TRBV7-9, with 9 bases fitting TRBD2. The CDR3 consists of 16 residues. V trimming: 11 bases; J trimming: 2 bases; junction bases outside the gene matches: 16. Germline CDR1 and CDR2: SEHNR and FQNEAQ (reference sequence). This CDR3 is CASVEREAALPYEQYF. The DNA for the CDR3 is TGTGCCTCCGTCGAGCGGGAGGCAGCCCTTCCCTACGAGCAGTACTTC. Full variable domain (missing parts from reference TRBV7-9 and TRBJ2-7): DTGVSQNPRHKITKRGQNVTFRCDPISEHNRLYWYRQTLGQGPEFLTYFQNEAQLEKSRLLSDRFSAERPKGSFSTLEIQRTEQGDSAMYLCASVEREAALPYEQYFGPGTRLTVT.

The chain couples TRBV7-9 to TRBJ2-3; 13 nucleotides align to TRBD2. Germline values: CDR1 SEHNR, CDR2 FQNEAQ (reference sequence). Trimming took 5 bases from V and 8 from J; bases not matched to a gene: 16. This CDR3 has 18 residues. In DNA, the CDR3 is TGTGCCAGCAGCCCTCAAAGCGTACTAGCGGGAGGGATGGGTACGCAGTATTTT. Protein sequence: CASSPQSVLAGGMGTQYF.

This clonotype was recorded many times. Written as DNA, the CDR3 is TGTGCCAGCAGCCTAAGACGGGGTAGGACCTATGGCTACACCTTC. As protein: CASSLRRGRTYGYTF. The chain uses TRBV11-2 and TRBJ1-2; D is unresolved. The CDR3 is 15 residues long. The germline V and J ends were trimmed by 5 bases and 4 bases, with 17 bases remaining between them. The germline CDR1 and CDR2 sequences are SGHAT and FQNNGV.

The CDR3: CATSDSKDRSSYEQYF. Here the CDR3 DNA reads TGTGCCACCAGTGATTCCAAGGACAGGAGCTCCTACGAGCAGTACTTC. This chain links TRBV24-1 with TRBJ2-7; 7 bases map to TRBD1. V lost 2 bases to trimming and J lost 0 bases; unmatched junction nucleotides: 6. Germline V lookup: CDR1 KGHDR, CDR2 SFDVKD. The CDR3 length is 16 residues.

This chain uses TRBV20-1 with TRBJ2-1, with 12 bases that match TRBD1. V lost 2 bases and J lost 0; bases outside the gene matches: 14. Germline V gene data show CDR1 as DFQATT and CDR2 as SNEGSKA (reference sequence). The CDR3 contains 20 residues. CDR3: CSARRDRDRGLLSSYNEQFF. The CDR3 nucleotides read TGCAGTGCTAGACGCGACCGGGACAGGGGGCTTCTGAGCTCCTACAATGAGCAGTTCTTC.

The V gene is TRBV20-1, the J gene TRBJ1-1; D gene ambiguous. Germline CDR1 and CDR2: DFQATT and SNEGSKA (reference sequence). This CDR3 is built from 15 residues. V was clipped by 0 bases and J by 1 base, with 12 bases between them. This CDR3 is CSARDLGGKNTEAFF. Here the CDR3 DNA reads TGCAGTGCTAGAGATCTAGGAGGGAAGAACACTGAAGCTTTCTTT.

The rearrangement joins TRBV19 to TRBJ2-1; D ambiguous. This CDR3 has 11 amino acids. The germline V gene has CDR1 LNHDA and CDR2 SQIVND (reference sequence). Trimming took off 3 bases at V and 8 bases at J, with 5 bases between the two ends. The CDR3 protein is CASSIYYEQFF. CDR3 in DNA: TGTGCCAGTAGTATTTACTATGAGCAGTTCTTC. The entire variable domain, with the rest obtained from reference TRBV19 and TRBJ2-1, is as follows: DGGITQSPKYLFRKEGQNVTLSCEQNLNHDAMYWYRQDPGQGLRLIYYSQIVNDFQKGDIAEGYSVSREKKESFPLTVTSAQKNPTAFYLCASSIYYEQFFGPGTRLTVL.